Sequencing of this TCR beta chain was carried out in a study of blood T cell repertoires in COVID-19. Profiled with immunoSEQ multiplex PCR; TCRdb holds only in-frame clones, not every one. The sample comprises approximately 210,000 clones, 70% to 85% of which are singletons, and 3% to 4% rests with the top ten. Trimming at V came to 5 bases and at J to 3 bases, leaving 11 bases not matched to a gene. This CDR3 region has 17 residues. Germline CDR1 is SNHLY and CDR2 is FYNNEI. The TCR originated in a woman aged 60 to 75 who had recovered from COVID-19. Sequenced sample: PBMCs or T cells enriched from blood (not recorded which). V is TRBV2 and J is TRBJ2-3; TRBD2 matches at 10 bases. DNA for the CDR3: TGTGCCAGCAGTAAAAATCCGGGACTAGCGACGACAGATACGCAGTATTTT. Translating gives CASSKNPGLATTDTQYF.